This T cell receptor (beta chain) was observed in a study of blood T cell repertoires in COVID-19. Study-level information: Samples of COVID-19 (acute and convalescent) were obtained from the United States, Italy and Spain.

CDR3 length equals 13 residues. The germline V gene has CDR1 SNHLY and CDR2 FYNNEI. The V gene lost 7 bases and the J gene lost 1 base, with 7 bases spanning the gap. Each recovered donor of Cohort 3 presented with two negative PCRs, clearance, or symptom resolution. The authors' processing: It was from reference gene primer amplification that nucleated cell counts were estimated. The table came from immunoSEQ multiplex PCR; TCRdb's copy has only in-frame clones and leaves some out. For V, J and clone size, that table is used; D and trimming come from the DNA. This sample carries some 390,000 clones, 85% to 90% of them seen once, and the ten largest clones take about 1.1%.

Material for sequencing was PBMCs or T cells enriched from blood (not recorded which). This receptor was identified in a young man who had recovered from COVID-19. The chain couples TRBV2 to TRBJ2-2; D may be TRBD1 (6 bases). The DNA of the CDR3 is TGTGCCAGCACGGGACAGAACACCGGGGAGCTGTTTTTT. This translates into CASTGQNTGELFF.